These 32 T cell receptor beta chains were sequenced from one sample in a study of Graves' ophthalmopathy and Graves' hyperthyroidism. From RNA, the CDR3 regions of TCR beta chains were amplified and sequenced. RT-PCR was first run with HTBI primers, then multiplex PCR in a second round. Each CDR3 protein is one row after TCRdb ran MiXCR on the multiplex PCR reads. The sample includes around 670,000 distinct CDR3 sequences, 40% of them seen just once. The specimen sequenced was peripheral blood. The receptors derive from an adult man with Graves' ophthalmopathy.

The chain employs TRBV7-3 and TRBJ1-3; D perhaps matches TRBD1 (6 bases). CDR3 size: 15 residues. V was pared by 4 bases and J by 4 bases, with 14 bases between. The germline gives CDR1 SGHTA, CDR2 FQGTGA. In DNA, the CDR3 is TGTGCCAGCAGCTCCGTACAGGGCGCCGGAAACACCATATATTTT. As protein: CASSSVQGAGNTIYF.

This chain joins TRBV5-1 and TRBJ2-6; D gene unclear. V dropped 2 bases and J dropped 1 base, with 7 bases sitting between them. Germline-derived CDR1 and CDR2 are SGHRS and YFSETQ. The CDR3 spans 15 residues. The CDR3 protein is CASSFEASGANVLTF. CDR3 coding DNA: TGCGCCAGCAGCTTCGAGGCGTCTGGGGCCAACGTCCTGACTTTC.

V usage is TRBV29-1 and J usage is TRBJ1-2, with D perhaps matching TRBD1 (6 bases). The CDR3 spans 14 residues. Germline V CDR1 and CDR2: SQVTM, ANQGSEA. The CDR3 nucleotides read TGCAGTGCTAGCCGTGGGGGCAGGGTTGATGGCTACACCTTC. It codes for CSASRGGRVDGYTF.

This chain links TRBV20-1 with TRBJ1-1; D possibly corresponds to TRBD1 (6 bases). The CDR3 sequence is 14 residues long. Germline V gene data show CDR1 as DFQATT and CDR2 as SNEGSKA (reference sequence). Between the trimmed V and J ends, which lost 6 bases and 6 bases, there was a span of 20 bases. The CDR3 reads CSAKRSGASSEAFF. Here the CDR3 DNA reads TGCAGTGCCAAAAGGTCGGGGGCGAGCTCTGAAGCTTTCTTT.

The chain recombines TRBV2 with TRBJ1-5; possible D gene TRBD1, 5 bases. Germline values: CDR1 SNHLY, CDR2 FYNNEI. This CDR3 spans 13 amino acids. The germline V and J ends were trimmed by 5 bases and 4 bases, with 9 bases remaining between them. In DNA form, the CDR3 reads TGTGCCAGCAGTCAGGGCCAGAATCAGCCCCAGCATTTT. It yields the protein CASSQGQNQPQHF.

This chain links TRBV10-3 with TRBJ2-5; D possibly uses TRBD1 or TRBD2 (5 bases each). Germline values: CDR1 ENHRY, CDR2 SYGVKD. The CDR3 totals 14 residues. The V gene lost 6 bases and the J gene lost 2 bases, with 13 bases spanning the gap. The CDR3 DNA follows: TGTGCCATCAGGAGGGACGGACTTCAAGAGACCCAGTACTTC. It is translated as CAIRRDGLQETQYF.

This clonotype was picked up many times. The chain links TRBV6-6 to TRBJ1-6; D is uncertain. Between the trimmed V and J ends, which lost 0 bases and 8 bases, there was a span of 11 bases. This CDR3 contains 15 residues. Germline V gene data show CDR1 as MNHNY and CDR2 as SVGAGI (reference sequence). This chain's CDR3 is CASSYSEGIDSPLHF. The CDR3 DNA follows: TGTGCCAGCAGTTACTCGGAGGGCATCGATTCACCCCTCCACTTT.

This clonotype was detected ten times or more. J is TRBJ1-5 and V is TRBV24-1, with TRBD1 matching over 7 bases. The CDR3 contains 16 residues. J gave up 2 bases and V 7 bases, and 10 bases lay outside the gene matches. Germline-derived CDR1 and CDR2 are KGHDR and SFDVKD. The CDR3 bases are TGTGCCACCAGCGAGACAGGGTGGAGGGGCAATCAGCCCCAGCATTTT. It specifies CATSETGWRGNQPQHF.

The chain couples TRBV2 to TRBJ2-7; 7 bases align to TRBD2. Germline V CDR1 and CDR2: SNHLY, FYNNEI. CDR3 length equals 15 residues. After removal of 2 bases from V and 2 bases from J, the junction contained 6 bases not matched to a gene. The CDR3 sequence is CASSERTSNTYEQYF. The DNA of the CDR3 is TGTGCCAGCAGTGAAAGGACTAGTAATACCTACGAGCAGTACTTC.

The chain carries TRBV19 and TRBJ2-7, with 7 bases that match TRBD1. Germline V CDR1 and CDR2: LNHDA, SQIVND (reference sequence). This CDR3 region has 13 residues. V trimming: 5 bases; J trimming: 5 bases; junction bases outside the gene matches: 6. This chain's CDR3 is CASSFYRGDEQYF. CDR3 bases: TGTGCCAGTAGTTTCTACAGGGGCGACGAGCAGTACTTC.

This chain links TRBV27 with TRBJ1-1, with D possibly matching TRBD1 (5 bases). The ends were cut back, 4 bases at V and 7 bases at J, with 13 bases in the middle. The CDR3 has 13 residues. Looked up from germline, CDR1 is MNHEY and CDR2 is SMNVEV (reference sequence). The CDR3 region is CASSSDLDSEAFF. In DNA, the CDR3 is TGTGCCAGCAGTTCCGACTTAGACAGTGAAGCTTTCTTT.

The chain recombines TRBV29-1 with TRBJ2-5; the D gene is possibly TRBD1 (6 bases). The germline V gene encodes CDR1 SQVTM and CDR2 ANQGSEA. V lost 1 base and J lost 4, with 13 bases in between. The CDR3 sequence is 14 residues long. Here the CDR3 reads CSVEGQGQAETQYF. CDR3 nucleotides: TGCAGCGTTGAAGGTCAGGGGCAGGCAGAGACCCAGTACTTC.

This clonotype was picked up one time. The V and J genes are TRBV14 and TRBJ1-2; TRBD1 agrees at 7 bases. The trim removed 8 bases at V and 8 bases at J, leaving 11 bases unmatched. In germline, CDR1 is SGHDN, CDR2 FVKESK. The CDR3 runs 13 residues. The DNA of the CDR3 is TGTGCCAGCTCGGGACAGACAACTATGGGCTACACCTTC. This encodes CASSGQTTMGYTF.

The chain uses TRBV5-6 and TRBJ2-7; D is unresolved. From germline, CDR1 is SGHDT and CDR2 YYEEEE. The CDR3 consists of 15 residues. Trimming took off 4 bases at V and 0 bases at J, with 14 bases between the two ends. The chain's CDR3 is CASSRRLYPSYEQYF. The CDR3 DNA reads TGTGCCAGCAGCCGTAGACTGTACCCCTCCTACGAGCAGTACTTC.

In this sample, this clonotype turned up many times. The chain is built from TRBV24-1 and TRBJ1-5, with D maybe TRBD1 (5 bases). This CDR3 spans 13 amino acids. Trimming removed 5 bases at V and 7 bases at J, with 11 bases between. Germline values: CDR1 KGHDR, CDR2 SFDVKD. The CDR3 loop reads CATSAQGTQPQHF. CDR3 DNA: TGTGCCACCAGTGCTCAGGGAACGCAGCCCCAGCATTTT.

The chain links TRBV11-2 to TRBJ1-1; D unresolved. The CDR3 length is 15 residues. CDR1 and CDR2 (germline): SGHAT, FQNNGV. V lost 0 bases to trimming and J lost 2 bases, with 10 bases between them. The DNA of the CDR3 is TGTGCCAGCAGCTTAGAAAATACTTACAACACTGAAGCTTTCTTT. This translates into CASSLENTYNTEAFF.

The J gene is TRBJ2-7, the V gene TRBV20-1; TRBD1 agrees at 9 bases. V dropped 6 bases and J dropped 5; count of bases not matched to a gene: 8. Germline CDR1 is DFQATT and CDR2 is SNEGSKA (reference sequence). This CDR3 comprises 13 residues. The CDR3 DNA reads TGCAGTGCCGGGGGACAGGGTTTCCACGAGCAGTACTTC. Translated: CSAGGQGFHEQYF.

J is TRBJ1-4 and V is TRBV7-2, with a weak D call TRBD1 (5 bases). V lost 4 bases and J lost 6, with 9 bases in between. CDR1 and CDR2 (germline): SGHTA, FQGNSA. The CDR3 is made up of 13 amino acids. CDR3 coding DNA: TGTGCCAGCAGCTCCACAGGTTATGAAAAACTGTTTTTT. Amino acid sequence: CASSSTGYEKLFF.

Notes on this clonotype: Given a much more abundant clone one base away, this may be a read error. The chain uses TRBV7-4 and TRBJ2-7; perhaps D is TRBD1 or TRBD2 (5 bases each). The V end lost 1 base, the J end lost 4 bases, and 11 bases lay between the germline ends. The CDR3 has 14 amino acids. From germline, CDR1 is SGHVT and CDR2 SQSDAQ. CDR3 loop: CASSLDGAGYEQYF. In nucleotides, the CDR3 is TGTGCCAGCAGCTTAGACGGGGCCGGGTACGAGCAGTACTTC.

Turning to this clonotype: This could be a read error, since a much larger clone is one nucleotide away. The chain employs TRBV7-2 and TRBJ2-5, with 8 positions matching TRBD2. The CDR3 loop spans 13 amino acids. J lost 8 bases, V lost 3 bases, and 5 bases had no gene match. Germline loops: CDR1 SGHTA, CDR2 FQGNSA. The CDR3 coding sequence is TGTGCCAGCAGCTTCGGGGGGGCGTACACCCAGTACTTC. This translates into CASSFGGAYTQYF.

For this clonotype: This may be a read error: a much more frequent sequence differs by one nucleotide. The V gene is TRBV10-3, the J gene TRBJ2-6; D may be TRBD1 or TRBD2 (5 bases each). The CDR3 consists of 15 residues. Germline-derived CDR1 and CDR2 are ENHRY and SYGVKD. The V end lost 10 bases, the J end lost 0 bases, and 13 bases lay between the germline ends. The CDR3: CASRGTSSGANVLTF. The CDR3, as DNA: TGTGCCAGCAGAGGGACCTCCTCTGGGGCCAACGTCCTGACTTTC.

Remarks on this clonotype: A read error may be the cause here, since a much bigger clone is one base away. The chain recombines TRBV2 with TRBJ1-4; D gene ambiguous. Germline V CDR1 and CDR2: SNHLY, FYNNEI. The V end was cut by 3 bases, the J end by 4 bases, with 9 bases between. This CDR3 is 14 amino acids long. The CDR3 DNA follows: TGTGCCAGCAGTGACGGACGGAATAATGAAAAACTGTTTTTT. It specifies CASSDGRNNEKLFF. Looking up the rest from reference TRBV2 and TRBJ1-4 gives the full variable domain: EPEVTQTPSHQVTQMGQEVILRCVPISNHLYFYWYRQILGQKVEFLVSFYNNEISEKSEIFDDQFSVERPDGSNFTLKIRSTKLEDSAMYFCASSDGRNNEKLFFGSGTQLSVL.

This clonotype turned up a few times. V gene TRBV5-6 combines with J gene TRBJ2-2; no definite D call. Trimming took off 4 bases at V and 2 bases at J, with 12 bases between the two ends. CDR1 and CDR2 from the germline V gene are SGHDT and YYEEEE. There are 15 residues in the CDR3. The CDR3 is CASSILGLNTGELFF. The CDR3 DNA reads TGTGCCAGCAGCATCCTAGGGTTAAACACCGGGGAGCTGTTTTTT.

This clonotype has more than one count but fewer than ten. A junction end diverges from the germline sequence, so it may reflect a read error. The V gene is TRBV4-2, the J gene TRBJ2-7; D is unclear. The CDR3 runs to 15 residues. CDR1 is LGHNA and CDR2 is YNFKEQ in the germline V gene. The CDR3 sequence is CASTQGDSRTYEQYF. The CDR3 bases are TGTGCCAGCACCCAAGGAGACTCACGCACCTACGAGCAGTACTTC.

This chain uses TRBV9 with TRBJ2-7; the match to TRBD2 covers 9 bases. CDR1 and CDR2 (germline): SGDLS, YYNGEE. CDR3 length: 16 amino acids. V was pared by 4 bases and J by 0 bases, with 8 bases of the junction left unmatched. CDR3 nucleotide sequence: TGTGCCAGCAGCCCCCAGGGCGGGGGGGCCTCCTACGAGCAGTACTTC. Protein: CASSPQGGGASYEQYF.

This clonotype has only a few counts. The V gene is TRBV10-3, the J gene TRBJ2-2; TRBD2 matches at 8 bases. The V segment lost 10 bases and the J segment 6 bases; nucleotides outside the gene matches: 7. CDR3 size: 13 residues. Germline V gene lookup returns CDR1 ENHRY and CDR2 SYGVKD. The CDR3 coding sequence is TGTGCCACCTCGGGAGGGGCGGCCGGGGAGCTGTTTTTT. Amino acids: CATSGGAAGELFF.

V usage is TRBV4-3 and J usage is TRBJ2-7, with 8 bases fitting TRBD1. Germline V lookup: CDR1 LGHNA, CDR2 YSLEER. The CDR3 runs to 15 residues. After removal of 0 bases from V and 3 bases from J, the junction contained 4 bases not matched to a gene. The CDR3 reads CASSQDLGTGYEQYF. CDR3 sequence (DNA): TGCGCCAGCAGCCAAGATCTTGGGACAGGCTACGAGCAGTACTTC.

This clonotype was seen ten or more times. The chain links TRBV5-5 to TRBJ2-5, with 7 bases that match TRBD2. Trimming cost V 3 bases and J 0 bases; bases outside gene matches: 2. This CDR3 region has 14 residues. Germline CDR1 and CDR2: SGHKS and YYEKEE (reference sequence). The CDR3 DNA reads TGTGCCAGCAGCTCGGGACTACACCAAGAGACCCAGTACTTC. Translating gives CASSSGLHQETQYF. Looking up the rest from reference TRBV5-5 and TRBJ2-5 gives the full variable domain: DAGVTQSPTHLIKTRGQQVTLRCSPISGHKSVSWYQQVLGQGPQFIFQYYEKEERGRGNFPDRFSARQFPNYSSELNVNALLLGDSALYLCASSSGLHQETQYFGPGTRLLVL.

The V and J genes are TRBV7-8 and TRBJ2-7; no clear D. V lost 5 bases and J 2 bases, leaving 22 bases between the germline ends. The CDR3 contains 17 residues. Germline CDR1 reads SGHVS; CDR2 reads FQNEAQ. The DNA for the CDR3 is TGTGCCAGCAGCGTTGAAGACCCGATTAGGGCGACCTACGAGCAGTACTTC. It is translated as CASSVEDPIRATYEQYF.

This clonotype was counted ten times or more. CDR3 nucleotides: TGCAGCGTTGCAAACAGGGGTAAAGAGACCCAGTACTTC. Translating gives CSVANRGKETQYF. The V call is TRBV29-1, the J call TRBJ2-5; 7 positions match TRBD1. Germline V gene lookup returns CDR1 SQVTM and CDR2 ANQGSEA. The length of the CDR3 is 13 residues. Trimming cost V 4 bases and J 3 bases; bases outside gene matches: 5.

In this sample, this clonotype turned up many times. The gene calls are TRBV10-3 and TRBJ1-1; D is uncertain. Germline values: CDR1 ENHRY, CDR2 SYGVKD. The CDR3 runs 15 residues. Trimming shortened V by 0 bases and J by 4 bases, and 12 bases separated the two germline ends. In DNA form, the CDR3 reads TGTGCCATCAGTGAGTCTCCCGAATCGAGCACTGAAGCTTTCTTT. Translating it yields CAISESPESSTEAFF.

J is TRBJ1-2 and V is TRBV25-1; no clear D gene. V lost 3 bases and J 11 bases, leaving 10 bases between the germline ends. The germline V gene encodes CDR1 MGHDK and CDR2 SYGVNS. The CDR3 loop spans 11 amino acids. The CDR3 DNA sequence: TGTGCCAGCAGTGAGCCCAGTGGGTACACCTTC. Translated: CASSEPSGYTF.